Listed below are T cell receptor beta chains from one sample, sequenced in a study of T cells after yellow fever vaccination. TCRdb recomputed calls from the 5' RACE reads with MiXCR, one row per CDR3 protein. The table shows hundreds of thousands of distinct CDR3 sequences, with about an eighth occurring only once. The sample here was CD4+ T cells sorted from PBMCs, taken 15 days after the yellow fever booster vaccination. The receptors were gathered from a man in his late teens or twenties who received the YFV17D yellow fever vaccine. The CDR3 runs from the conserved cysteine through the conserved F or W. Each record gives: J gene, D gene, clone size, V gene, CDR3 DNA, CDR3 protein. A D gene is named only where the DNA matches it firmly. Clone size is given for some rows only: seen once, a few or many times, or a class if the clone is expanded.

TRBJ1-5 | . | few | TRBV7-9 | TGTGCCAGCAGCTGGGACATCAATCAGCCCCAGCATTTT | CASSWDINQPQHF
TRBJ2-3 | . | . | TRBV4-1 | TGCGCCAGCAGCCAATTTGGCCGGGGGTCAGATACGCAGTATTTT | CASSQFGRGSDTQYF
TRBJ2-1 | TRBD1 | few | TRBV10-3 | TGTGCCATCAGTGAGACCCAAGACAGGGGCCATGAGCAGTTCTTC | CAISETQDRGHEQFF
TRBJ2-1 | . | many | TRBV5-1 | TGCGCCAGCAGCACGACCGGGACCCCGGTAGAGGAGCAGTTCTTC | CASSTTGTPVEEQFF
TRBJ1-1 | . | . | TRBV23-1 | TGCGCCAGCAGTCAATTATCAGGACGGACACTAGCTTTCTTT | CASSQLSGRTLAFF
TRBJ1-6 | . | few | TRBV20-1 | TGCAGTGCCCCCTGGGCCAGTAATTCACCCCTCCACTTT | CSAPWASNSPLHF
TRBJ2-1 | TRBD2 | . | TRBV18 | TGTGCCAGCTCACCGGCTAGCGGGGAATACAATGAGCAGTTCTTC | CASSPASGEYNEQFF
TRBJ1-1 | TRBD1 | . | TRBV6-6 | TGTGCCAGCAGTTACGAGAGGGGGCGCAAAGCTTTCTTT | CASSYERGRKAFF
TRBJ2-1 | TRBD2 | few | TRBV5-1 | TGCGCCAGCAGCTTCTTGGGGGGGAGCTCCTACAATGAGCAGTTCTTC | CASSFLGGSSYNEQFF
TRBJ2-5 | . | few | TRBV12-3/TRBV12-4 | TGTGCCAGCAGTTCTCCCCCTGAGGTAGAGACCCAGTACTTC | CASSSPPEVETQYF
TRBJ1-5 | . | few | TRBV20-1 | TGCAGTGCTAGAGAGAGAGCTTCAAGCAATCAGCCCCAGCATTTT | CSARERASSNQPQHF
TRBJ1-5 | TRBD1 | . | TRBV5-1 | TGCGCCAGCAGCTTGGCCCCGACGACAGGGAGGAATCAGCCCCAGCATTTT | CASSLAPTTGRNQPQHF
TRBJ2-5 | . | . | TRBV6-2/TRBV6-3 | TGTGCCAGCAATCCCGGGACCTCCCGAGAGACCCAGTACTTC | CASNPGTSRETQYF
TRBJ1-3 | . | . | TRBV6-5 | TGTGCCAGCAGTTACTCGAACTTCTTGGGTGGAAACACCATATATTTT | CASSYSNFLGGNTIYF
TRBJ2-3 | . | . | TRBV4-2 | TGTGCCAGCAGCCAAGAGAGGGGAGCGTTCCCCGAAGATACGCAGTATTTT | CASSQERGAFPEDTQYF
TRBJ1-1 | . | few | TRBV11-2 | TGTGCCAGCAGCTTCCCGTCGTTCACTGAAGCTTTCTTT | CASSFPSFTEAFF
TRBJ2-2 | . | . | TRBV6-6 | TGTGCCAGCAGTTACGTGACGACCGGGGAGCTGTTTTTT | CASSYVTTGELFF
TRBJ2-5 | TRBD1 | few | TRBV12-5 | TGTGCTAGTGCCCTCCCAGGGGGCGGAGAGACCCAGTACTTC | CASALPGGGETQYF
TRBJ2-3 | TRBD2 | few | TRBV5-1 | TGCGCCAGCAGCCCGGGACTAGCGACACATACGCAGTATTTT | CASSPGLATHTQYF
TRBJ1-1 | . | . | TRBV3-1 | TGTGCCAGCAGCCATGGACAGACGAACACTGAAGCTTTCTTT | CASSHGQTNTEAFF
TRBJ2-2 | TRBD2 | . | TRBV5-1 | TGCGCCACGGGAGGGACTACGAGCACCGGGGAGCTGTTTTTT | CATGGTTSTGELFF
TRBJ1-3 | . | . | TRBV7-2 | TGTGCCAACACGCACCGGGCTGGAAACACCATATATTTT | CANTHRAGNTIYF
TRBJ2-1 | . | . | TRBV7-7 | TGTGCCAGCAGCTTAGGTCTCGGCTACAATGAGCAGTTCTTC | CASSLGLGYNEQFF
TRBJ2-7 | TRBD2 | few | TRBV18 | TGTGCCAGCTCACCACCGGTGGGGGGGTACGAGCAGTACTTC | CASSPPVGGYEQYF
TRBJ1-1 | . | many | TRBV5-1 | TGCGCCAGCAGCTTGGCCGGGGGACGCGACACTGAAGCTTTCTTT | CASSLAGGRDTEAFF
TRBJ2-3 | . | many | TRBV10-3 | TGTGCCATCAGCTCGACAGATACGCAGTATTTT | CAISSTDTQYF
TRBJ2-4 | . | many | TRBV4-1 | TGCGCCAGCAGCCAAGATGACACCGCCCGTCTAGCCAAAAACATTCAGTACTTC | CASSQDDTARLAKNIQYF
TRBJ2-5 | TRBD2 | . | TRBV7-2 | TGTGCCAGCAGCCCCGTTGGGAGGGGCCAAGAGACCCAGTACTTC | CASSPVGRGQETQYF
TRBJ1-1 | . | many | TRBV7-9 | TGTGCCAGCAGCCGCGGACTCCTAAACACTGAAGCTTTCTTT | CASSRGLLNTEAFF
TRBJ1-1 | . | . | TRBV2 | TGTGCCAGCAGACCCCGGGACGAAGCTTTCTTT | CASRPRDEAFF
TRBJ2-3 | TRBD1 | . | TRBV9 | TGTGCCAGCAGCGTAGGGTCCGGGACAGGTACCTCTCTTACGGAAGATACGCAGTATTTT | CASSVGSGTGTSLTEDTQYF
TRBJ2-7 | . | . | TRBV7-2 | TGTGCCAGCAGCTTGGGTGGTAGTTGGTACGAGCAGTACTTC | CASSLGGSWYEQYF
TRBJ1-3 | . | few | TRBV11-2 | TGTGCCAGCCGTCGGGTGTCGACTGGAAACACCATATATTTT | CASRRVSTGNTIYF
TRBJ1-4 | . | few | TRBV20-1 | TGCAGTGCCAGTAACCCTGGGCCTGAAAAACTGTTTTTT | CSASNPGPEKLFF
TRBJ1-5 | . | once | TRBV7-8 | TGTGCCAGCAGCGCAGTCAGGGCGGACCAGCCCCAGCATTTT | CASSAVRADQPQHF
TRBJ2-1 | TRBD2 | . | TRBV11-2 | TGTGCCAGCAGCTATAGCGGGGGGTTACCCTACAATGAGCAGTTCTTC | CASSYSGGLPYNEQFF
TRBJ1-1 | . | many | TRBV6-4 | TGTGCCAGCAGTCGGGAGGTGGACACTGAAGCTTTCTTT | CASSREVDTEAFF
TRBJ1-2 | TRBD1 | . | TRBV7-8 | TGTGCCAGCAGCCGACCAGGGACAGGGGCTCGGGGCTACACCTTC | CASSRPGTGARGYTF
TRBJ1-1 | TRBD1 | . | TRBV9 | TGTGCCAGCAGCACCCGGGACAGGCCGAACACTGAAGCTTTCTTT | CASSTRDRPNTEAFF